Listed here are 26 T cell receptor beta chains from one sample, sequenced in a study of technical replicates of blood from a few donors. Some clones are missing from TCRdb's copy, which holds only in-frame ones; the method was immunoSEQ multiplex PCR. The sample has over 80,000 clones; 95% to 97% are singletons. Sequencing was performed on T cells isolated from PBMCs. These receptor sequences come from a human donor in good health.

This chain joins TRBV7-3 and TRBJ2-2; tentative D call: TRBD1 (7 bases). This CDR3 has 15 amino acids. Germline V lookup: CDR1 SGHTA, CDR2 FQGTGA. V lost 6 bases and J lost 5, with 16 bases in between. CDR3 DNA sequence: TGTGCCAGCAGTCAGGGGGGACGGCTAACCGGGGAGCTGTTTTTT. This gives the protein CASSQGGRLTGELFF.

This rearrangement joins TRBV21-1 to TRBJ2-7; the DNA was not used to check the table's D call, TRBD1. TRBV21-1 is shown as a pseudogene. The CDR3 spans 16 residues. CDR3 in amino acids: CASSKSQGQANYEQYF. The CDR3 nucleotides are TGTGCCAGCAGCAAATCCCAGGGACAGGCGAACTACGAGCAGTACTTC.

The chain has TRBV11-3 and TRBJ1-1; TRBD1 aligns across 7 bases. The CDR3 totals 15 residues. In germline, CDR1 is SGHNT, CDR2 YENEEA. V shed 6 bases, J shed 7 bases, and the junction held 14 bases outside the gene matches. The CDR3 nucleotides are TGTGCCAGCAGTCAATCCCCGGGACAGAACTATGAAGCTTTCTTT. Translated: CASSQSPGQNYEAFF.

The DNA of the CDR3 is TGTGCCAGCAGCCTATACGGGTTTGATCAGCGGTCCTACGAGCAGTACTTC. This translates into CASSLYGFDQRSYEQYF. J is TRBJ2-7 and V is TRBV9, with TRBD2 as a possible D gene (5 bases). Germline CDR1 is SGDLS and CDR2 is YYNGEE. This CDR3 comprises 17 residues. The germline V and J ends were trimmed by 4 bases and 1 base, with 21 bases remaining between them.

The gene calls are TRBV18 and TRBJ2-1, with D possibly matching TRBD2 (5 bases). Deletions cut 6 bases from V and 7 bases from J, with 10 bases between. CDR3 length: 12 amino acids. The germline V gene has CDR1 KGHSH and CDR2 LQKENI. The CDR3 here is CASSDGENEQFF. The CDR3 coding sequence is TGTGCCAGCTCGGACGGGGAAAATGAGCAGTTCTTC.

The chain carries TRBV19 and TRBJ2-1; perhaps TRBD2 as D (6 bases). Trimming stripped 5 bases from V and 4 bases from J, with 12 bases between. The CDR3 extends over 14 amino acids. Germline CDR1 and CDR2: LNHDA and SQIVND (reference sequence). The CDR3 sequence is CASSRGSGYNEQFF. In nucleotides, the CDR3 is TGTGCCAGTAGTCGGGGTAGCGGATACAATGAGCAGTTCTTC.

This sequence joins TRBV4-1 and TRBJ1-3; D possibly corresponds to TRBD1 (6 bases). Trimming stripped 6 bases from V and 0 bases from J, with 9 bases between. The CDR3 runs to 14 residues. The germline CDR1 and CDR2 sequences are MGHRA and YSYEKL. The DNA of the CDR3 is TGCGCCAGCAGGTCACAGGGCTCTGGAAACACCATATATTTT. This gives the protein CASRSQGSGNTIYF.

The chain carries TRBV5-4 and TRBJ2-1; 12 bases fit TRBD2. With V trimmed by 8 bases and J by 7 bases, 7 bases remained unmatched. The CDR3 is made up of 14 amino acids. Germline V gene lookup returns CDR1 SGHNT and CDR2 YYREEE (reference sequence). In nucleotides, the CDR3 is TGTGCCAGTTCGACTAGCGGGAGAGGAAATGAGCAGTTCTTC. It translates to CASSTSGRGNEQFF.

This sequence joins TRBV25-1 and TRBJ2-2; TRBD2 might be the D (6 bases). Germline V gene sequence: CDR1 MGHDK, CDR2 SYGVNS. The CDR3 extends over 14 amino acids. Trimming took 4 bases from V and 8 from J, leaving 14 bases between them. CDR3 loop: CASSGRAGIGELFF. In DNA form, the CDR3 reads TGTGCCAGCAGTGGCCGGGCGGGGATAGGGGAGCTGTTTTTT.

The chain carries TRBV11-2 and TRBJ2-1; 8 bases are shared with TRBD2. From germline, CDR1 is SGHAT and CDR2 FQNNGV. There are 14 residues in the CDR3. J lost 9 bases, V lost 2 bases, and 6 bases had no gene match. The CDR3 spells CASSLLAGTGEQFF. The CDR3 DNA follows: TGTGCCAGCAGCTTATTAGCGGGAACGGGTGAGCAGTTCTTC.

This chain uses TRBV5-4 with TRBJ1-1; a weak D match, TRBD1 (5 bases). Trimming left V 4 bases short and J 5 bases short, with 18 bases between. This CDR3 comprises 15 residues. Germline V gene sequence: CDR1 SGHNT, CDR2 YYREEE (reference sequence). CDR3 sequence reads: CASSTGGPLETEAFF. The DNA of the CDR3 is TGTGCCAGCAGCACGGGGGGACCCCTAGAGACTGAAGCTTTCTTT.

The chain recombines TRBV7-6 with TRBJ1-4; possibly TRBD1 for D (6 bases). Trimming stripped 6 bases from V and 6 bases from J, with 26 bases between. This CDR3 has 18 residues. Germline CDR1 reads SGHVS; CDR2 reads FNYEAQ. The chain's CDR3 is CASRSQGFRIESDEKLFF. In nucleotides, the CDR3 is TGTGCCAGCAGGTCACAGGGATTTCGTATCGAAAGTGATGAAAAACTGTTTTTT. Supplemented by reference TRBV7-6 and TRBJ1-4, the full variable domain reads GAGVSQSPRYKVTKRGQDVALRCDPISGHVSLYWYRQALGQGPEFLTYFNYEAQQDKSGLPNDRFSAERPEGSISTLTIQRTEQRDSAMYRCASRSQGFRIESDEKLFFGSGTQLSVL.

This clone was seen a single time. CDR3 DNA sequence: TGTGCCAGCAGTTTAACAGGGGTGGGCACTGAAGCTTTCTTT. This gives the protein CASSLTGVGTEAFF. The chain couples TRBV27 to TRBJ1-1; 7 bases agree with TRBD1. V gave up 2 bases and J gave up 4 bases; unmatched junction bases: 4. CDR1 and CDR2 from the germline V gene are MNHEY and SMNVEV (reference sequence). The length of the CDR3 is 14 residues.

This rearrangement joins TRBV6-1 to TRBJ2-3, with 11 nucleotides matching TRBD2. V shed 6 bases, J shed 2 bases, and the junction held 4 bases outside the gene matches. Germline V gives CDR1 MNHNS, CDR2 SASEGT. The CDR3 contains 15 residues. CDR3 region: CASSPGLAVTDTQYF. In DNA form, the CDR3 reads TGTGCCAGCAGCCCGGGACTAGCGGTCACAGATACGCAGTATTTT.

CDR3 nucleotide sequence: TGTGCCAGTAGTATGCCGCAGGGGCAGGTTTATCAGCCCCAGCATTTT. It translates to CASSMPQGQVYQPQHF. V and J are TRBV19 and TRBJ1-5, with a tentative D call TRBD1 (6 bases). This CDR3 has 16 residues. Trimming took off 3 bases at V and 5 bases at J, with 17 bases between the two ends. CDR1 LNHDA and CDR2 SQIVND come from the germline V gene (reference sequence).

In its sample, this clone was seen once. The sample has other DNA sequences that encode this CDR3 too. CDR3 amino acids: CASSLGLAGGNEQFF. In DNA form, the CDR3 reads TGTGCCAGCAGCTTAGGACTAGCGGGAGGGAATGAGCAGTTCTTC. The rearrangement joins TRBV13 to TRBJ2-1; 13 nucleotides match TRBD2. Germline V gene lookup returns CDR1 PRHDT and CDR2 FYEKMQ (reference sequence). This CDR3 spans 15 amino acids. Trimming at V came to 0 bases and at J to 7 bases, leaving 0 bases not matched to a gene.

The rearrangement uses TRBV28 and TRBJ1-5; D remains unclear. The CDR3 extends over 12 amino acids. Germline V gene lookup returns CDR1 MDHEN and CDR2 SYDVKM. The V end lost 3 bases, the J end lost 9 bases, and 9 bases lay between the germline ends. CDR3 sequence: CASSFHLRPQHF. CDR3 coding DNA: TGTGCCAGCAGTTTCCACCTAAGGCCCCAGCATTTT.

The chain uses TRBV5-4 and TRBJ2-3, with D maybe TRBD1 (5 bases). The CDR3 has 16 amino acids. The germline CDR1 and CDR2 sequences are SGHNT and YYREEE (reference sequence). Trimming pared 2 bases from V and 2 bases from J, leaving 15 bases between. The chain's CDR3 is CASSLGDWTVTDTQYF. In DNA, the CDR3 is TGTGCCAGCAGCTTAGGGGATTGGACGGTCACAGATACGCAGTATTTT.

CDR3 DNA sequence: TGTGCCAGCAGTACAGGGGGATATGGCTACACCTTC. Protein sequence: CASSTGGYGYTF. The V and J genes are TRBV6-5 and TRBJ1-2; TRBD1 matches at 8 bases. The V and J ends lost 5 bases and 5 bases, in that order; junction bases with no gene match: 1. The CDR3 covers 12 residues. The germline V gene encodes CDR1 MNHEY and CDR2 SVGAGI.

This sequence joins TRBV11-2 and TRBJ2-7, with D possibly being TRBD2 (5 bases). Trimming stripped 4 bases from V and 7 bases from J, with 5 bases between. The CDR3 spans 10 residues. CDR1 SGHAT and CDR2 FQNNGV come from the germline V gene. CDR3 in DNA: TGTGCCAGCAGCTGGAGGGAGCAGTACTTC. Translated, it gives CASSWREQYF.

The chain uses TRBV14 and TRBJ1-2; D is uncertain. V was trimmed by 1 base and J by 11 bases, leaving 11 bases between them. The germline gives CDR1 SGHDN, CDR2 FVKESK. This CDR3 is 12 amino acids long. CDR3 sequence reads: CASSQGFSSYTF. The CDR3, as DNA: TGTGCCAGCAGCCAAGGGTTTAGTAGTTACACCTTC.

The rearrangement uses TRBV6-6 and TRBJ2-1; 9 bases are shared with TRBD2. The CDR3 covers 15 residues. Germline trimming cut 6 bases from V and 0 bases from J; bases unmatched to any gene: 3. Germline V gene lookup returns CDR1 MNHNY and CDR2 SVGAGI (reference sequence). This chain's CDR3 is CASSLAGVSYNEQFF. The DNA of the CDR3 is TGTGCCAGCAGCTTAGCGGGGGTCTCCTACAATGAGCAGTTCTTC.

The chain recombines TRBV6-5 with TRBJ2-3; D gene uncertain. Trimming left V 1 base short and J 0 bases short, with 8 bases between. Germline V gene sequence: CDR1 MNHEY, CDR2 SVGAGI. This CDR3 region has 15 residues. The CDR3 reads CASSYWQFSTDTQYF. CDR3 nucleotide sequence: TGTGCCAGCAGTTACTGGCAGTTTAGCACAGATACGCAGTATTTT.

The J gene is TRBJ2-1, the V gene TRBV6-5, with TRBD2 identical over 16 bases. Losses at the gene ends were 5 bases for V and 8 bases for J; bases not matched to a gene: 3. The CDR3 runs 15 residues. Germline CDR1 reads MNHEY; CDR2 reads SVGAGI. The CDR3 sequence is CASSAGTSGRDEQFF. CDR3 DNA: TGTGCCAGCAGTGCCGGGACTAGCGGGAGGGATGAGCAGTTCTTC.

The chain carries TRBV6-5 and TRBJ1-1; TRBD1 aligns across 7 bases. CDR1 is MNHEY, CDR2 SVGAGI, per germline. The length of the CDR3 is 13 residues. Unmatched junction bases numbered 3, after V lost 4 bases and J lost 4 bases. The CDR3 nucleotides read TGTGCCAGCAGTTTAGGGGGCTCCACTGAAGCTTTCTTT. This translates into CASSLGGSTEAFF.

The V call is TRBV7-8, the J call TRBJ1-2; 8 bases are a match to TRBD1. The CDR3 totals 17 residues. Germline V gene lookup returns CDR1 SGHVS and CDR2 FQNEAQ. V lost 1 base, J lost 4 bases, and 11 bases stayed unmatched. CDR3 nucleotides: TGTGCCAGCAGCTTAGACCTATCAGGGGGCGATATCTATGGCTACACCTTC. Its translation: CASSLDLSGGDIYGYTF.